This section outlines one T cell receptor (beta chain) sequence together with its context. CDR1 is MDHEN, CDR2 SYDVKM, per germline. This CDR3 has 17 residues. V lost 6 bases to trimming and J lost 2 bases, with 20 bases between them. This specimen comes from a study of blood T cell repertoires in COVID-19. Study information: PBMCs, B-cell-depleted T cells, or T cells were the source of the cDNA or gDNA that made up the material.

Original handling: Nucleated cell counts were estimated from reference gene primer amplification. The assay was immunoSEQ multiplex PCR, and TCRdb's table has in-frame clones only and misses some. The DNA gave D and trimming, while V, J and clone size come from that table. This table has 130,000 or so clones, approximately 90% appearing once. This clonotype was obtained from a man between 65 and 85 years old with active or convalescent COVID-19. The sample taken for sequencing was peripheral blood. This chain links TRBV28 with TRBJ1-5, with D maybe TRBD1 (6 bases). CDR3 in DNA: TGTGCCAGCAGCACTCCACAGGGTGGAATTGGCAATCAGCCCCAGCATTTT. Translation gives CASSTPQGGIGNQPQHF.